This TCR beta chain was sequenced during a study of blood T cell repertoires in COVID-19. The overall study: PBMCs, B-cell-depleted T cells, or T cells were the source of the cDNA or gDNA that made up the material.

TCRdb's copy holds only in-frame clones and misses some; the assay was immunoSEQ multiplex PCR. The sample has over 100,000 clones, 86% seen once. The CDR3 runs 14 residues. Germline CDR1 reads SQVTM; CDR2 reads ANQGSEA. Trimming at V came to 6 bases and at J to 5 bases, leaving 6 bases not matched to a gene. The receptor's source is a man aged 35-49 years with acute or convalescent COVID-19. Sequenced: peripheral blood. The V call is TRBV29-1, the J call TRBJ2-2, with 10 bases identical to TRBD2. In DNA, the CDR3 is TGCAGCGTGCCTAGCGGGAGAAAGACCGGGGAGCTGTTTTTT. This translates into CSVPSGRKTGELFF.